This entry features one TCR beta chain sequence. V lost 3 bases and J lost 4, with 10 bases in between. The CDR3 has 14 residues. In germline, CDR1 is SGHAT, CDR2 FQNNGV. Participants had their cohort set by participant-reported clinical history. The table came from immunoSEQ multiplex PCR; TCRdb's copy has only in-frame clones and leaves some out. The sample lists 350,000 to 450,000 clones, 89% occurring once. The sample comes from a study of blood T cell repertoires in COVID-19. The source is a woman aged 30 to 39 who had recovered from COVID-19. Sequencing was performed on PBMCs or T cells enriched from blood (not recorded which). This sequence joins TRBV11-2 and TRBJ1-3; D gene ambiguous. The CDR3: CASSFGGWGNTIYF. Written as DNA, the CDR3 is TGTGCCAGCAGCTTCGGCGGATGGGGAAACACCATATATTTT.